This T cell receptor (beta chain) appears in the sequencing data of a study of blood T cell repertoires in COVID-19. Clinical histories supplied by participants themselves formed the basis of cohort assignment. Donors in Cohort 3 counted as recovered after two negative PCRs, clearance, or symptom resolution. Germline values: CDR1 SGHVS, CDR2 FQNEAQ. Trimming took 5 bases from V and 3 from J, leaving 8 bases between them. This CDR3 comprises 13 residues. Assay: immunoSEQ multiplex PCR; the TCRdb copy retains only in-frame clones and omits some. Of around 150,000 clones listed, 70% to 90% were seen once; the top ten hold roughly 6%.

The source of this sequence is a man aged 35 to 55 who had recovered from COVID-19. V is TRBV7-8 and J is TRBJ1-5; D uncertain. Sample: PBMCs or T cells enriched from blood (not recorded which). CDR3 region: CASSLMFNQPQHF. In DNA form, the CDR3 reads TGTGCCAGCAGCCTAATGTTCAATCAGCCCCAGCATTTT.